The clone carrying this T cell receptor beta chain was counted only a few times. The antigen is not known. After removal of 2 bases from V and 8 bases from J, the junction contained 2 bases not matched to a gene. Germline V gives CDR1 MNHEY, CDR2 SVGAGI. The length of the CDR3 is 14 residues. Indicated treatment: approximately nine-day PBMC culture with coronavirus spike peptide pools or control peptides (ViraFEST assay). About 1.8 million PBMCs went into each well for culture with 8.5 to 10 IU/ml IL-2 and 10 ug/ml peptide pools. The sample originates from a study of vaccination and CD4 T cells after COVID-19. As for the study in general: The stimulus for the cells was overlapping spike peptides derived from SARS-CoV-2, HCoV-NL63, HCoV-OC43 and HCoV-229E.

Sequencing of cultured CD4+ T cell DNA used the Oncomine TCR Beta short-read assay. Via MiXCR, TCRdb re-called the PCR reads, giving one row per CDR3 protein. The sample has about 20,000 distinct CDR3 sequences, roughly 51% seen once. This clonotype originated in a human donor who had recovered from COVID-19. This chain joins TRBV6-5 and TRBJ2-1; 11 nucleotides agree with TRBD1. The material sequenced was CD4+ T cells from blood, cultured in vitro. CDR3 sequence reads: CASSYRDRGYEQFF. The CDR3 bases are TGTGCCAGCAGTTACCGGGACAGGGGGTATGAGCAGTTCTTC.